The T cell receptor (beta chain) described here comes from a study of PD-1 blockade in mismatch repair-deficient tumors. General study results and limits: After pembrolizumab, tumor-resident clones rose rapidly, then generally contracted before radiologic responses.

On this clone: Its matching antigen is unknown. At one end, the junction sequence differs from germline, possibly due to a read error.

Germline V CDR1 and CDR2: SSHAT, FNYEAQ (reference sequence). This CDR3 has 15 amino acids. The TCR-sequenced patients were a few responders to pembrolizumab. Using immunoSEQ multiplex PCR, the repertoire was profiled, and TCRdb retains in-frame clones only, with some absent. The table has some 25,000 clones, 65% to 85% seen once. The sequences come from PBMCs, collected before pembrolizumab treatment. This clonotype was sampled from an adult with mismatch repair-deficient cancer. The chain links TRBV7-7 to TRBJ2-3; 8 bases are a match to TRBD2. CDR3 residues: CASSPGLALLDTQYF. The CDR3 coding sequence is TGTGCTAGCAGCCCCGGACTAGCCCTCCTTGATACGCAGTATTTT.